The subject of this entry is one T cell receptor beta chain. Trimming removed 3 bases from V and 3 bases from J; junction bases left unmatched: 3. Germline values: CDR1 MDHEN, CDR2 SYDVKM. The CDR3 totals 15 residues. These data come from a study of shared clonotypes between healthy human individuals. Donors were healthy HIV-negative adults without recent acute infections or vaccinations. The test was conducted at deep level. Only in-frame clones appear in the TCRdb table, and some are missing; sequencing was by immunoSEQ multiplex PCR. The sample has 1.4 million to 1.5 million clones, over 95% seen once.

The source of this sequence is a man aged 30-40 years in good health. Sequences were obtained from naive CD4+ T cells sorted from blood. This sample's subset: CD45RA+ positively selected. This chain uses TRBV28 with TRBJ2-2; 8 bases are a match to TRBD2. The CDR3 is CASSFGTRDTGELFF. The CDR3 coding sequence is TGTGCCAGCAGTTTTGGGACTAGGGACACCGGGGAGCTGTTTTTT.